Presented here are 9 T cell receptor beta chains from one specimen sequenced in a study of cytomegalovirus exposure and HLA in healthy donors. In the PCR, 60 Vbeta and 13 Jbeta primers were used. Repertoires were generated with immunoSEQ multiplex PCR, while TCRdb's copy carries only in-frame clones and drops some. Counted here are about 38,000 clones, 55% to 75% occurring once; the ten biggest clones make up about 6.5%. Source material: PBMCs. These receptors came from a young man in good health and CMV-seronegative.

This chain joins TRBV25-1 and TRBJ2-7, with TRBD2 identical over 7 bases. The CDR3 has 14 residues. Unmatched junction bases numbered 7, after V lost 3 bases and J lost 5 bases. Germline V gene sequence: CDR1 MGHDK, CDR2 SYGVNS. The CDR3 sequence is CASSDLAGPNEQYF. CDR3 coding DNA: TGTGCCAGCAGTGACTTAGCGGGCCCTAACGAGCAGTACTTC.

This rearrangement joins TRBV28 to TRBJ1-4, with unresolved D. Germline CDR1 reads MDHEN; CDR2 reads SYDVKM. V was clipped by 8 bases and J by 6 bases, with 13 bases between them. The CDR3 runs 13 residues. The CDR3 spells CASGPTTYEKLFF. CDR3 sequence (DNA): TGTGCCAGCGGTCCCACTACTTATGAAAAACTGTTTTTT. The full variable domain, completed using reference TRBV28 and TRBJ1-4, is DVKVTQSSRYLVKRTGEKVFLECVQDMDHENMFWYRQDPGLGLRLIYFSYDVKMKEKGDIPEGYSVSREKKERFSLILESASTNQTSMYLCASGPTTYEKLFFGSGTQLSVL.

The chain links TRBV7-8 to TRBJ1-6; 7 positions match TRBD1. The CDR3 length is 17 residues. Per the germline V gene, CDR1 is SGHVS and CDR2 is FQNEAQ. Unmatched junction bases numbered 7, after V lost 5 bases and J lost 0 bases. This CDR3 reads CASSEQGMSSYNSPLHF. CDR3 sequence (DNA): TGTGCCAGCAGCGAACAGGGGATGAGCTCCTATAATTCACCCCTCCACTTT.

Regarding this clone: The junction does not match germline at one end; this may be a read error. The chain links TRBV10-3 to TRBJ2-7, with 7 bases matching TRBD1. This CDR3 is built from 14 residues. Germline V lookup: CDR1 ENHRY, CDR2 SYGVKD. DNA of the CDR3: TGTGCCATCACTGAGGACAGGAGCTCCTACGAGCAGTACTTC. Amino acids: CAITEDRSSYEQYF.

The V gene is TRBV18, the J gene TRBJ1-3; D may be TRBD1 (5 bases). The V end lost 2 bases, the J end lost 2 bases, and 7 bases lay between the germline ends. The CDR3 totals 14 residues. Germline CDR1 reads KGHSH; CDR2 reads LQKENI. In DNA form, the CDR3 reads TGTGCCAGCTCACCAGGGGGGGCTGGAAACACCATATATTTT. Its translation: CASSPGGAGNTIYF.

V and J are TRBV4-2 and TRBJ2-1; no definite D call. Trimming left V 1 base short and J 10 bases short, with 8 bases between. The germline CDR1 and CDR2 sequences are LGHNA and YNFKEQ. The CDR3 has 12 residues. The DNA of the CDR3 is TGTGCCAGCAGCCAAGGTTCGGTAGAGCAGTTCTTC. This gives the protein CASSQGSVEQFF.

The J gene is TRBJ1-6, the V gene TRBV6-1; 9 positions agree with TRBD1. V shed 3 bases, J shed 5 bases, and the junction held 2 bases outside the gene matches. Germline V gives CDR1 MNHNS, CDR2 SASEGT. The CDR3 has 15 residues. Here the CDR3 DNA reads TGTGCCAGCAGTGAGTGGACAGGGGATAATTCACCCCTCCACTTT. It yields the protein CASSEWTGDNSPLHF.

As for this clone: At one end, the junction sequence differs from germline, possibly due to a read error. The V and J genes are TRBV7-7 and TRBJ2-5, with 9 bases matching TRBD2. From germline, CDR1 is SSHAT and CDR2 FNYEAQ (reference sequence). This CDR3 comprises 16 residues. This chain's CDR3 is CASSLGGLAGRETQYF. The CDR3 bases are TGTGCTAGCAGCTTAGGAGGCCTAGCGGGGAGGGAGACCCAGTACTTC.

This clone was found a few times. DNA for the CDR3: TGTGCCAGCAGCTTGGACAGACAGTCACATCGGCCGGTGAACTATGGCTACACCTTC. It encodes CASSLDRQSHRPVNYGYTF. This chain connects TRBV5-5 to TRBJ1-2; D is perhaps TRBD1 (5 bases). V lost 0 bases, J lost 2 bases, and 23 bases lay in between. Germline V gene sequence: CDR1 SGHKS, CDR2 YYEKEE (reference sequence). The CDR3 loop spans 19 amino acids.